This T cell receptor beta chain comes out of a study of blood T cell repertoires in COVID-19. Overall study context: Acute and convalescent COVID-19 specimens originated in the United States, Italy and Spain.

Participants were aged about 18 to 90 years, lived in around 25 US areas, and enrolled virtually. Germline loops: CDR1 MNHNY, CDR2 SVGAGI (reference sequence). This CDR3 spans 14 amino acids. V lost 4 bases, J lost 3 bases, and 1 base stayed unmatched. Measured with immunoSEQ multiplex PCR; TCRdb has only the in-frame clones, and not every one. The profile shows around 330,000 clones, 90% of them singletons. This clone was observed a handful of times. The sequence derives from a man aged 55 to 70 who had recovered from COVID-19. This chain joins TRBV6-6 and TRBJ2-1, with 9 bases lining up with TRBD1. Sequenced sample: PBMCs or T cells enriched from blood (not recorded which). The DNA of the CDR3 is TGTGCCAGCAGTTGGGGACAGGGCTACAATGAGCAGTTCTTC. Translating it yields CASSWGQGYNEQFF.